These 8 T cell receptor beta chains share one sample of origin, sequenced in a study of OX40 agonist ivuxolimab in advanced cancers. TCRdb's table, derived via immunoSEQ multiplex PCR, lists solely in-frame clones and lacks some. Here the sample spans roughly 62,000 clones, roughly 85% being singletons. The sample was CD4+ or CD8+ T cells sorted from blood, taken in a trial of the OX40 agonist ivuxolimab. The receptors shown here come from an adult with an advanced solid tumor such as melanoma, head and neck, liver or kidney cancer.

The chain employs TRBV9 and TRBJ2-3; D unclear. In germline, CDR1 is SGDLS, CDR2 YYNGEE. The CDR3 consists of 13 residues. V lost 2 bases and J 5 bases, leaving 9 bases between the germline ends. The CDR3 DNA is TGTGCCAGCAGCGTCGCGAACAGAGATACGCAGTATTTT. As protein: CASSVANRDTQYF.

V gene TRBV9 combines with J gene TRBJ2-1; 8 nucleotides align to TRBD2. The CDR3 has 19 amino acids. With 2 bases clipped from V and 2 bases from J, the junction kept 15 bases outside the gene matches. The germline CDR1 and CDR2 sequences are SGDLS and YYNGEE. CDR3 sequence reads: CASSVAGADGRATYNEQFF. For the CDR3, the DNA is TGTGCCAGCAGCGTCGCGGGTGCAGACGGGAGGGCCACCTACAATGAGCAGTTCTTC.

The rearrangement links TRBV18 to TRBJ1-1, with 8 bases fitting TRBD1. Germline trimming cut 5 bases from V and 4 bases from J; bases unmatched to any gene: 18. This CDR3 comprises 18 residues. Germline V CDR1 and CDR2: KGHSH, LQKENI. CDR3 sequence: CASSSSVGPGGVRTEAFF. CDR3 DNA sequence: TGTGCCAGCTCATCATCGGTGGGACCAGGGGGCGTTCGCACTGAAGCTTTCTTT.

The genes are TRBV19 and TRBJ2-2; D not resolved. In germline, CDR1 is LNHDA, CDR2 SQIVND (reference sequence). Trimming shortened V by 7 bases and J by 7 bases, and 7 bases separated the two germline ends. This CDR3 has 11 amino acids. CDR3 region: CASTPGGELFF. CDR3 DNA sequence: TGTGCCAGTACCCCGGGCGGGGAGCTGTTTTTT.

The V and J genes are TRBV9 and TRBJ2-3, with 8 nucleotides matching TRBD2. Germline assignment: CDR1 SGDLS and CDR2 YYNGEE. Unmatched junction bases numbered 9, after V lost 4 bases and J lost 2 bases. The CDR3 has 16 amino acids. The CDR3 DNA sequence: TGTGCCAGCAGCCCAACCGGGACTAGGAACACAGATACGCAGTATTTT. This translates into CASSPTGTRNTDTQYF.

V usage is TRBV6-1 and J usage is TRBJ1-6; the D gene is possibly TRBD1 (5 bases). Germline values: CDR1 MNHNS, CDR2 SASEGT. This CDR3 spans 15 amino acids. V shed 6 bases and J shed 7 bases, with 16 bases lying between them. The CDR3 bases are TGTGCCAGCAGCGGACAAAGGGTTGTGAATTCACCCCTCCACTTT. Residues: CASSGQRVVNSPLHF.

There are a few counts of this clone. J is TRBJ2-7 and V is TRBV2; 8 bases match TRBD2. Trimming at V came to 6 bases and at J to 4 bases, leaving 8 bases not matched to a gene. Germline loops: CDR1 SNHLY, CDR2 FYNNEI. CDR3 length: 14 amino acids. The CDR3, as DNA: TGTGCCAGCAGAGCGGGGGCAGGTGGGTACGAGCAGTACTTC. Amino acids: CASRAGAGGYEQYF.

V and J are TRBV5-1 and TRBJ2-7; the match to TRBD1 covers 11 bases. With V trimmed by 3 bases and J by 6 bases, 8 bases remained unmatched. Looked up from germline, CDR1 is SGHRS and CDR2 is YFSETQ. This CDR3 has 15 amino acids. The CDR3 sequence is CASSSALGTGGEQYF. The CDR3, as DNA: TGCGCCAGCAGCTCCGCGCTAGGGACAGGGGGCGAGCAGTACTTC.